At least ten counts were recorded for the clone carrying this TCR beta chain. The antigen remains unidentified. The sample is drawn from a study of response to subunit inactivated influenza vaccine. Whole-study findings and limits: New T cells are recruited in small numbers by each seasonal influenza vaccination, according to the authors' suggestion.

TCRdb analysed the RT-PCR reads with MiXCR anew, one entry per CDR3 protein. The table records 540,000 or so distinct CDR3 sequences, roughly 13% of them present only once. The CDR3 loop spans 17 amino acids. The ends lost 5 bases at V and 1 base at J; junction bases unmatched: 11. CDR1 is SEHNR, CDR2 FQNEAQ, per germline (reference sequence). The chain joins TRBV7-9 to TRBJ1-1; TRBD1 agrees at 9 bases. The clonotype comes from a man in his forties or fifties who received an inactivated influenza vaccine. The sample consisted of PBMCs from blood, taken roughly 6 weeks after vaccination. The CDR3 here is CASSLGGTGGANTEAFF. DNA for the CDR3: TGTGCCAGCAGCCTGGGAGGCACAGGGGGCGCGAACACTGAAGCTTTCTTT.